This record concerns one T cell receptor beta chain sequence. What it binds is not known. Germline V lookup: CDR1 MNHEY, CDR2 SVGAGI. The CDR3 has 14 residues. With 6 bases clipped from V and 5 bases from J, the junction kept 3 bases outside the gene matches. The record originates from a study of shared clonotypes between healthy human individuals. The study's findings and limits: Represented diversity, genetic and exposure-history alike, was limited by few donors.

TCRdb's table, derived via immunoSEQ multiplex PCR, lists solely in-frame clones and lacks some. The sample lists 2 million to 2.5 million clones; almost 96% were seen once. The donor cohort consisted entirely of Caucasian adults residing in Nashville, Tennessee. A CD45RA-negative memory subset and a CD45RA+ naive subset were separated from the CD4+ cells. Sequenced input: naive CD4+ T cells sorted from blood. The subset was: CD45RA+ positively selected. The V and J genes are TRBV6-5 and TRBJ2-7; TRBD2 aligns across 14 bases. The source of this sequence is a man between 18 and 29 years old in good health. The CDR3 bases are TGTGCCAGCAGCCTGGGACTAGCGGGAGACGAGCAGTACTTC. Translation gives CASSLGLAGDEQYF.